This T cell receptor (beta chain) was recorded in a study of T cell repertoires in cytomegalovirus infection. Across the whole study: Both a matching HLA type and CMV infection were indicated by public TCR beta signatures. Study-level findings and limits: CMV-specific TCR beta clonotypes restricted by HLA-C were the ones dominating the ex vivo response.

The V end lost 5 bases, the J end lost 8 bases, and 10 bases lay between the germline ends. CDR1 SNHLY and CDR2 FYNNEI come from the germline V gene. The CDR3 runs to 13 residues. TCRdb ran MiXCR on the reads and lists one entry per CDR3 protein. The data show under 50,000 distinct CDR3 sequences, approximately 20% seen once. With respect to this clonotype: Its antigen remains unknown.

V is TRBV2 and J is TRBJ1-6; the D gene is possibly TRBD1 (6 bases). The sequencing sample was made of PBMCs, sequenced either directly or after in vitro stimulation (not recorded which). The TCR was taken from a human donor in good health (CMV status not recorded). Some clones in this sample may be carry-over from other donors' samples. Here the CDR3 reads CASSSNRDSPLHF. In DNA form, the CDR3 reads TGTGCCAGCAGTTCCAACAGGGATTCACCCCTCCACTTT.